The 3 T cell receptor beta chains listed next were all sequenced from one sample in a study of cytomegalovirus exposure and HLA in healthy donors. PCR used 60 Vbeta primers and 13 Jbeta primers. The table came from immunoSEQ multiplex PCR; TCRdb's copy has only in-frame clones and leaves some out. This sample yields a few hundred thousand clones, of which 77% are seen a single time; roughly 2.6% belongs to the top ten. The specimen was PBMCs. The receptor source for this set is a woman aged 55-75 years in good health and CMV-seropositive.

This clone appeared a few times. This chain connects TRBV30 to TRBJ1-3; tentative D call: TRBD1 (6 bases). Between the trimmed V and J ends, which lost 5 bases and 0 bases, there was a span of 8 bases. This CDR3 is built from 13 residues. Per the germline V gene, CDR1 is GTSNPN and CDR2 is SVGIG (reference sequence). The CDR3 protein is CAWEGGSGNTIYF. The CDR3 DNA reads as TGTGCCTGGGAAGGGGGCTCTGGAAACACCATATATTTT.

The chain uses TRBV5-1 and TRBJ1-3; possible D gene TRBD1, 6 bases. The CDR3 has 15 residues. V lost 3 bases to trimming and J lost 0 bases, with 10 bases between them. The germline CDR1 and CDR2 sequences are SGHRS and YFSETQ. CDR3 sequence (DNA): TGCGCCAGCAGCTCCACAGGGAGCTCTGGAAACACCATATATTTT. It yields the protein CASSSTGSSGNTIYF.

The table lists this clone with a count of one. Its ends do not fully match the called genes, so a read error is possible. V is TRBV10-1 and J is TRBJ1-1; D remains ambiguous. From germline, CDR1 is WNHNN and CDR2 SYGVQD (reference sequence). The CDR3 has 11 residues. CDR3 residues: CARSTNTEAFF. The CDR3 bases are TGCGCCCGCAGCACTAACACTGAAGCTTTCTTT.